This entry lists 23 T cell receptor beta chains sequenced from one sample in a study of blood T cell repertoires in COVID-19. Sequenced by immunoSEQ multiplex PCR; TCRdb stores in-frame clones only, minus some. Of 170,000 or so clones in the sample, about 86% were seen once. Sequenced sample: peripheral blood. The receptors were sampled from a middle-aged man with active or convalescent COVID-19.

The V gene is TRBV21-1, the J gene TRBJ2-7; the table's D call TRBD1 went unverified against the DNA. TRBV21-1 is flagged as a pseudogene. The CDR3 covers 14 residues. The DNA of the CDR3 is TGTGCCAGCAGCAAATCAGGCAAAACGTACGAGCAGTACTTC. Encoded protein: CASSKSGKTYEQYF.

The chain employs TRBV6-2 or TRBV6-3 and TRBJ1-1, with D tentatively TRBD1 (5 bases). V dropped 1 base and J dropped 1 base, with 7 bases sitting between them. The CDR3 has 14 amino acids. CDR1 and CDR2 from the germline V gene are MNHEY and SVGEGT. This chain's CDR3 is CASSYLDRNTEAFF. CDR3 DNA: TGTGCCAGCAGTTACTTAGACAGGAACACTGAAGCTTTCTTT.

The V call is TRBV4-1, the J call TRBJ1-1; possibly TRBD1 for D (5 bases). Looked up from germline, CDR1 is MGHRA and CDR2 is YSYEKL. The length of the CDR3 is 13 residues. Trimming cost V 7 bases and J 5 bases, with 14 bases left between them. The DNA of the CDR3 is TGCGCCAGCAACCAGGGACTTGGGACTGAAGCTTTCTTT. Its protein is CASNQGLGTEAFF.

This clone has more than one count but fewer than ten. The chain has TRBV5-1 and TRBJ2-3; D is perhaps TRBD1 (6 bases). Trimming removed 4 bases from V and 10 bases from J, with 13 bases in between. Per the germline V gene, CDR1 is SGHRS and CDR2 is YFSETQ. The CDR3 is 12 amino acids. The CDR3 here is CASSIQGYAQYF. The CDR3 DNA reads as TGCGCCAGCAGCATTCAGGGGTATGCGCAGTATTTT.

The J gene is TRBJ2-7, the V gene TRBV15, with TRBD1 matching 7 bases. With 6 bases clipped from V and 1 base from J, the junction kept 9 bases outside the gene matches. The CDR3 extends over 15 amino acids. CDR1 and CDR2 (germline): LNHNV, YYDKDF (reference sequence). CDR3 nucleotide sequence: TGTGCCACCAGTCTAACGGGGACAGCTTCCTACGAGCAGTACTTC. This gives the protein CATSLTGTASYEQYF. Variable domain in full (rest from reference TRBV15 and TRBJ2-7): DAMVIQNPRYQVTQFGKPVTLSCSQTLNHNVMYWYQQKSSQAPKLLFHYYDKDFNNEADTPDNFQSRRPNTSFCFLDIRSPGLGDTAMYLCATSLTGTASYEQYFGPGTRLTVT.

The chain uses TRBV6-5 and TRBJ1-3; TRBD1 agrees at 7 bases. Looked up from germline, CDR1 is MNHEY and CDR2 is SVGAGI. V was clipped by 0 bases and J by 0 bases; unmatched bases: 2. The CDR3 sequence is 16 residues long. CDR3 protein: CASSYSGTVSGNTIYF. The CDR3 DNA reads as TGTGCCAGCAGTTACTCTGGGACAGTCTCTGGAAACACCATATATTTT.

The chain couples TRBV18 to TRBJ1-5; the D is unclear. The CDR3 is 14 amino acids. Germline V gene lookup returns CDR1 KGHSH and CDR2 LQKENI. Trimming removed 2 bases from V and 4 bases from J, with 9 bases in between. This CDR3 is CASSPMQENQPQHF. Here the CDR3 DNA reads TGTGCCAGCTCACCAATGCAGGAAAATCAGCCCCAGCATTTT.

V is TRBV2 and J is TRBJ1-4; D is perhaps TRBD1 (5 bases). The germline V gene has CDR1 SNHLY and CDR2 FYNNEI. The CDR3 covers 14 residues. Trimming cost V 4 bases and J 7 bases, with 13 bases left between them. The CDR3 coding sequence is TGTGCCAGCAGTGCGATGGGGGGTGGTGAAAAACTGTTTTTT. It yields the protein CASSAMGGGEKLFF.

The chain carries TRBV30 and TRBJ1-5, with TRBD1 matching 9 bases. There are 13 residues in the CDR3. Germline CDR1 and CDR2: GTSNPN and SVGIG (reference sequence). V shed 6 bases and J 5 bases; nucleotides not matched to a gene: 5. The CDR3 region is CACSRDRDQPQHF. In DNA form, the CDR3 reads TGTGCCTGTAGCAGGGACAGGGATCAGCCCCAGCATTTT.

The gene calls are TRBV24-1 and TRBJ2-3, with TRBD2 identical over 7 bases. Germline lookup yields CDR1 KGHDR and CDR2 SFDVKD. V lost 6 bases, J lost 4 bases, and 6 bases stayed unmatched. The CDR3 spans 14 residues. The CDR3 DNA reads TGTGCCACCAGTACACTGGGGGGGGCAGATACGCAGTATTTT. Translation gives CATSTLGGADTQYF.

The chain combines TRBV4-1 with TRBJ2-7; the match to TRBD2 covers 8 bases. From germline, CDR1 is MGHRA and CDR2 YSYEKL. This CDR3 has 16 residues. J lost 6 bases, V lost 4 bases, and 14 bases had no gene match. The CDR3 bases are TGCGCCAGCAGCCCAGATGGGAGCGGGAGAGTAACCGAGCAGTACTTC. Its protein product is CASSPDGSGRVTEQYF.

The count of this clone is one. This chain joins TRBV5-1 and TRBJ2-1; TRBD2 matches at 15 bases. The CDR3 has 17 residues. In germline, CDR1 is SGHRS, CDR2 YFSETQ. V was clipped by 0 bases and J by 8 bases; unmatched bases: 6. Here the CDR3 DNA reads TGCGCCAGCAGCTTGGGGACTAGCGGGAGGGCCATTTATGAGCAGTTCTTC. Its translation: CASSLGTSGRAIYEQFF.

This chain connects TRBV14 to TRBJ2-2; no clear D. Trimming removed 6 bases from V and 2 bases from J, with 13 bases in between. Per the germline V gene, CDR1 is SGHDN and CDR2 is FVKESK. The CDR3 is 15 residues long. The CDR3: CASRPGQANTGELFF. The CDR3 nucleotides read TGTGCCAGCAGACCTGGGCAAGCAAACACCGGGGAGCTGTTTTTT.

The chain joins TRBV5-1 to TRBJ2-1, with 10 bases lining up with TRBD2. CDR3 length: 15 amino acids. V lost 4 bases and J lost 2; bases outside the gene matches: 3. Germline-derived CDR1 and CDR2 are SGHRS and YFSETQ. The CDR3 spells CASSRAGGPYNEQFF. Here the CDR3 DNA reads TGCGCCAGCAGCCGAGCGGGGGGGCCCTACAATGAGCAGTTCTTC.

The chain links TRBV7-2 to TRBJ2-5; 7 bases line up with TRBD2. Germline loops: CDR1 SGHTA, CDR2 FQGNSA. The CDR3 length is 14 residues. V dropped 5 bases and J dropped 1; count of bases not matched to a gene: 4. The CDR3 sequence is CASSRSGIQETQYF. CDR3 coding DNA: TGTGCCAGCAGCCGCAGCGGGATCCAAGAGACCCAGTACTTC. Supplemented by reference TRBV7-2 and TRBJ2-5, the full variable domain reads GAGVSQSPSNKVTEKGKDVELRCDPISGHTALYWYRQSLGQGLEFLIYFQGNSAPDKSGLPSDRFSAERTGGSVSTLTIQRTQQEDSAVYLCASSRSGIQETQYFGPGTRLLVL.

This rearrangement joins TRBV7-6 to TRBJ2-7, with 8 bases matching TRBD1. The germline V gene has CDR1 SGHVS and CDR2 FNYEAQ. This CDR3 is 22 amino acids long. The J segment lost 6 bases and the V segment lost 5 bases, leaving 33 bases of the junction unmatched. CDR3 nucleotides: TGTGCCAGCAGCAAGTACCAAACCGGATTCCCGCGGACGGACAGGGTACAGTCCGAGCAGTACTTC. This translates into CASSKYQTGFPRTDRVQSEQYF.

The chain carries TRBV21-1 and TRBJ1-6. TRBV21-1 is termed a pseudogene. The CDR3 has 20 amino acids. CDR3 in DNA: TGTGCCAGCAGCAAAGTGAACCTCGGGGGGTCCTGCTCCTATAATTCACCCCTCCACTTT. It yields the protein CASSKVNLGGSCSYNSPLHF.

In this sample, this clone turned up once. The gene calls are TRBV6-4 and TRBJ1-4; D possibly corresponds to TRBD1 (6 bases). There are 13 residues in the CDR3. Trimming pared 5 bases from V and 8 bases from J, leaving 12 bases between. The germline V gene has CDR1 MRHNA and CDR2 SNTAGT. In DNA form, the CDR3 reads TGTGCCAGCAGTAGACAGGACGGGGAAAAACTGTTTTTT. This translates into CASSRQDGEKLFF.

The chain carries TRBV19 and TRBJ1-1; tentative D call: TRBD1 (5 bases). Trimming pared 1 base from V and 4 bases from J, leaving 10 bases between. Germline CDR1 is LNHDA and CDR2 is SQIVND (reference sequence). The CDR3 is 14 residues long. In DNA, the CDR3 is TGTGCCAGTAGTATAGTCGGGGGGACCACTGAAGCTTTCTTT. Its translation: CASSIVGGTTEAFF.

V and J are TRBV27 and TRBJ1-2; D is perhaps TRBD1 (5 bases). Germline CDR1 reads MNHEY; CDR2 reads SMNVEV (reference sequence). Trimming pared 6 bases from V and 2 bases from J, leaving 10 bases between. This CDR3 is built from 13 residues. CDR3 residues: CASSLRQNYGYTF. The CDR3 nucleotides are TGTGCCAGCAGCCTACGACAGAACTATGGCTACACCTTC.

The chain is built from TRBV18 and TRBJ2-2; D is perhaps TRBD2 (6 bases). With 1 base removed from V and 0 bases from J, the gap between germline ends came to 6 bases. The length of the CDR3 is 15 residues. Germline loops: CDR1 KGHSH, CDR2 LQKENI. DNA of the CDR3: TGTGCCAGCTCACCACTAGCGGCGAACACCGGGGAGCTGTTTTTT. This translates into CASSPLAANTGELFF.

The chain uses TRBV11-3 and TRBJ2-3; 15 positions match TRBD2. Trimming at V came to 6 bases and at J to 1 base, leaving 11 bases not matched to a gene. CDR1 is SGHNT, CDR2 YENEEA, per germline. The CDR3 extends over 19 amino acids. CDR3 bases: TGTGCCAGCAGGCATTCAGGGACTAGCGGGAGGCCCCGCACAGATACGCAGTATTTT. This sequence encodes CASRHSGTSGRPRTDTQYF.

This chain uses TRBV3-1 (or the pseudogene TRBV3-2) with TRBJ2-7; TRBD1 might be the D (7 bases). The CDR3 is 14 residues long. V was cut by 5 bases and J by 2 bases, with 13 bases left in between. Germline V CDR1 and CDR2: LGHDT, YNNKEL (reference sequence). The CDR3 DNA follows: TGTGCCAGCAGCGGGGGGACAGCCCCCTACGAGCAGTACTTC. Translated, it gives CASSGGTAPYEQYF.